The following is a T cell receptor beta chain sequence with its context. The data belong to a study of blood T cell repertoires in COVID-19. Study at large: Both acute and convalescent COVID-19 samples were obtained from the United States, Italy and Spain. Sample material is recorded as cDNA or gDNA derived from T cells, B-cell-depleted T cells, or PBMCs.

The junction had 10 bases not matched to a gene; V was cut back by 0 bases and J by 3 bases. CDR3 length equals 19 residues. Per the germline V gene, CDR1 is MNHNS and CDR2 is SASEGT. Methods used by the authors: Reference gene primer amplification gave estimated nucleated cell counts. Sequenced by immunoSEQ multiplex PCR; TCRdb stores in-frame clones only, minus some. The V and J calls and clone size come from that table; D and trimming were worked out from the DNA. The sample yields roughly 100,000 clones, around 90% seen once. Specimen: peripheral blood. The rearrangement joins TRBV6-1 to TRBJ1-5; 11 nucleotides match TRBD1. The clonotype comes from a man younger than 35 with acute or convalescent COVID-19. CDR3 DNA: TGTGCCAGCAGTGAAGCAGAACTTGGGACAGGGGGATTCAATCAGCCCCAGCATTTT. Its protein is CASSEAELGTGGFNQPQHF.